These T cell receptor beta chains were read from a single sample in a study of T cell changes during pregnancy in multiple sclerosis. Clones were read by immunoSEQ multiplex PCR, and TCRdb kept only the in-frame ones, dropping some. The table lists 75,000 to 95,000 clones, around 93% of them singletons, with about 2.5% in the top ten. This sample comprised peripheral blood, obtained in the second trimester of pregnancy. Receptors were obtained from a female donor with multiple sclerosis, enrolled in a pregnancy study. Each CDR3 is given with its conserved first and last residue. A D gene is named only where the DNA matches it firmly. Clone size is not always given. Where it is, it says once, few, many or a class for expanded clones.

>TRBJ2-7|once|.|TRBV15
TGTGCCACCAGCAGAGATGAGGTCCACGAGCAGTACTTC
CATSRDEVHEQYF
>TRBJ2-7|.|TRBD2|TRBV10-1
TGCGCCAGCAGTGACCCCCCGGGGGGCGAGCAGTACTTC
CASSDPPGGEQYF
>TRBJ1-1|.|.|TRBV4-2
TGTGCCAGCAGCCAAGATTCAACTAACACTGAAGCTTTCTTT
CASSQDSTNTEAFF
>TRBJ2-6|once|.|TRBV29-1
TGCAGCGCTCTGGTATTGGGGCAAACTGGGGCCAACGTCCTGACTTTC
CSALVLGQTGANVLTF
>TRBJ2-5|.|TRBD2|TRBV4-2
TGTGCCAGCAGCCAAGCGACTAGCGGGATTAAAGAGACCCAGTACTTC
CASSQATSGIKETQYF
>TRBJ1-2|.|TRBD1|TRBV4-1
TGCGCCAGCAGCCCCCGGGACAGACTTGGCTACACCTTC
CASSPRDRLGYTF
>TRBJ1-5|.|TRBD1|TRBV7-9
TGTGCCAGCAGAGGGACAGGGTCTGATCAGCCCCAGCATTTT
CASRGTGSDQPQHF
>TRBJ2-7|.|.|TRBV4-1
TGCGCCAGCAGCCCCGACGACGGGACCTACGAGCAGTACTTC
CASSPDDGTYEQYF
>TRBJ2-3|.|TRBD2|TRBV11-1
TGTGCCAGCAGCCCCGTGGTAGCGGGGACCACAGATACGCAGTATTTT
CASSPVVAGTTDTQYF
>TRBJ1-2|.|TRBD1|TRBV29-1
TGCAGCGCCCCAGGGGGCGCAACAAATGGCTACACCTTC
CSAPGGATNGYTF
>TRBJ2-7|.|TRBD1|TRBV27
TGTGCCAGCAGTTGGGGACAGGGCTACGAGCAGTACTTC
CASSWGQGYEQYF
>TRBJ1-4|.|TRBD1|TRBV25-1
TGTGCCAGCAGGGACAGGGGAGGTGAAAAACTGTTTTTT
CASRDRGGEKLFF
>TRBJ2-3|.|TRBD1|TRBV10-3
TGTGCCATCAGAGCAGGGGGCGGCACAGATACGCAGTATTTT
CAIRAGGGTDTQYF
>TRBJ1-1|.|.|TRBV5-5
TGTGCCAGCAGCTTGTATGGGCAGCTTGAAGCTTTCTTT
CASSLYGQLEAFF
>TRBJ2-3|once|.|TRBV10-3
TGTGCCATCGGCCAGGGACTCGGGACAGATACGCAGTATTTT
CAIGQGLGTDTQYF
>TRBJ1-1|.|.|TRBV5-6
TGTGCCAGCAGCTTGGGGCTTCAAGGAGAGATGAACACTGAAGCTTTCTTT
CASSLGLQGEMNTEAFF
>TRBJ1-6|.|.|TRBV2
TGTGCCAGCAGTGTACGGCAGGGGTCGGTTTCACCCCTCCACTTT
CASSVRQGSVSPLHF
>TRBJ2-5|.|.|TRBV5-1
TGCGCCAGCAGCCCCTTTAGTAGCGCGCAAGAGACCCAGTACTTC
CASSPFSSAQETQYF
>TRBJ1-2|once|TRBD1|TRBV19
TGTGCCAGTAGGGCAGGGGGGAACTATGGCTACACCTTC
CASRAGGNYGYTF
>TRBJ2-7|.|TRBD1|TRBV10-3
TGTGCCATCAGTGACCTCGCCGGGACAGGGGACCTCAGGGGGTACTTC
CAISDLAGTGDLRGYF
>TRBJ1-5|.|.|TRBV18
TGTGCCAGCTCTGGCGGGGGAGACAATCAGCCCCAGCATTTT
CASSGGGDNQPQHF
>TRBJ1-5|few|TRBD1|TRBV6-1
TGTGCCAGCAGTGAAGCGCTAGGGACAGGGGGCGGTCAGCCCCAGCATTTT
CASSEALGTGGGQPQHF
>TRBJ1-2|.|.|TRBV29-1
TGCAGCGCGACAGGAGCCAACTATGGCTACACCTTC
CSATGANYGYTF
>TRBJ2-1|.|TRBD2|TRBV6-1
TGTGCCAGCAGTAGACTAGCGGGAGATATTAATGAGCAGTTCTTC
CASSRLAGDINEQFF
>TRBJ1-6|.|TRBD1|TRBV13
TGTGCCAGCAGCTCCGGGACAGGATTTGATTCACCCCTCCACTTT
CASSSGTGFDSPLHF
>TRBJ1-5|.|TRBD1|TRBV19
TGTGCCAGTAGGACTGCCGACGTCGGGACAGAAGATCAGCCCCAGCATTTT
CASRTADVGTEDQPQHF
>TRBJ2-7|once|TRBD1|TRBV30
TGTGCCTTCGACAGGGACAGCCGCCGGGGGCAGTACTTC
CAFDRDSRRGQYF
>TRBJ2-1|.|TRBD1|TRBV7-9
TGTGCCAGCAGCCTAAGGTTGGACAGGTCCTACAATGAGCAGTTCTTC
CASSLRLDRSYNEQFF
>TRBJ1-3|.|TRBD1|TRBV11-2
TGTGCCAGCAGCCCGTGGACAGGGGTCAGCTCTGGAAACACCATATATTTT
CASSPWTGVSSGNTIYF
>TRBJ2-2|few|.|TRBV4-1
TGCGCCAGCAGCCAAGCGGCGGCCACCGGGGAGCTGTTTTTT
CASSQAAATGELFF
>TRBJ1-1|.|TRBD1|TRBV4-2
TGTGCCAGCAGCCCTAGACAGGGGGAGAACACTGAAGCTTTCTTT
CASSPRQGENTEAFF
>TRBJ1-4|.|.|TRBV19
TGTGCCAGTTCGGGCACACCCGACAGGGAAAAACTGTTTTTT
CASSGTPDREKLFF
>TRBJ1-1|.|.|TRBV7-8
TGTGCCAGCAGCTTAGCGGCCACTGAAGCTTTCTTT
CASSLAATEAFF